This T cell receptor beta chain is drawn from a study of human T cells and chemical hapten exposure. Study as a whole: Patients were mainly female, each with alopecia areata, totalis or universalis.

This clonotype appeared many times. What it binds is not known. Time point defined: pre-sensitization, week 0. Treatment meaning: therapeutic diphenylcyclopropenone sensitization with weekly scalp DPC. The authors' total RNA extraction used unfractionated whole blood. The study, taken as a whole, reports: High-frequency TCRs, those above 1 in 1000, stayed the same after DPC sensitization. Clustering by CDR3 similarity yielded significantly more large clusters from expanded TCRs than controls.

TCRdb analysed the RACE reads with MiXCR anew, one entry per CDR3 protein. Among 380,000 or so distinct CDR3 sequences, approximately 5.8% were seen once, and the ten largest hold around 8.8%. The CDR3 has 16 amino acids. Germline V gene sequence: CDR1 LGHNA, CDR2 YSLEER. The V and J ends lost 1 base and 10 bases, in that order; junction bases with no gene match: 13. The clonotype was recovered from a young woman with alopecia areata. Some clones in this sample may be carry-over from other donors' samples. The chain employs TRBV4-3 and TRBJ2-1, with TRBD2 matching over 7 bases. The starting material was whole blood, obtained in connection with sensitization to the hapten diphenylcyclopropenone (DPC). CDR3 sequence: CASSQVLARAPSEQFF. CDR3 bases: TGCGCCAGCAGCCAAGTACTAGCGAGGGCCCCGTCCGAGCAGTTCTTC.